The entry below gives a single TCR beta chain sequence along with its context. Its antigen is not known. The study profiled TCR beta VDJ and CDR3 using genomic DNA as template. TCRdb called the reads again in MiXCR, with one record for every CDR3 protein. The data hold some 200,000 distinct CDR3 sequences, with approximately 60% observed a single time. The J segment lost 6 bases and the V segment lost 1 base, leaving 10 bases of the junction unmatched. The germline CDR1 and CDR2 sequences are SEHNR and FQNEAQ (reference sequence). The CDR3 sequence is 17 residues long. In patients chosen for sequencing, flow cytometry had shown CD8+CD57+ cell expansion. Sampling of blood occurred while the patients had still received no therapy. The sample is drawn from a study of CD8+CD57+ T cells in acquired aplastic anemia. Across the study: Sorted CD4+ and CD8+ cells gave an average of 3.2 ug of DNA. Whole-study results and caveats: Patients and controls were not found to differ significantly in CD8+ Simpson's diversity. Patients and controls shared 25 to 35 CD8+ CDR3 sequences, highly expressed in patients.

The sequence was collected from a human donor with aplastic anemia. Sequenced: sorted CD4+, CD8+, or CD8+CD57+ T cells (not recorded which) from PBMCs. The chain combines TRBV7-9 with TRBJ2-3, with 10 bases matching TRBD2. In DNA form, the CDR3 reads TGTGCCAGCAGCTTAGGGTGGACTAGCGGAGCCCGGGATACGCAGTATTTT. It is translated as CASSLGWTSGARDTQYF.